This TCR beta chain was retrieved from a study of T-cell memory formation after mild COVID-19. The length of the CDR3 is 16 residues. V shed 2 bases, J shed 0 bases, and the junction held 3 bases outside the gene matches. The germline V gene encodes CDR1 SGHRS and CDR2 YFSETQ. In TCRdb, the 5' RACE reads were re-called with MiXCR into one record per CDR3 protein. This table has 300,000 or so distinct CDR3 sequences, around 15% appearing once. This clonotype was observed a few times. This TCR was sampled from a man between 18 and 29 years old who had mild COVID-19 (a few samples of this study predate the infection). Cell type and time point are not known. This chain connects TRBV5-1 to TRBJ2-5; 11 bases are a match to TRBD2. The source material was PBMCs or a T cell subset sorted from them (not recorded which). CDR3 sequence reads: CASSFPSGGNQETQYF. The CDR3 region has the DNA TGCGCCAGCAGCTTCCCTAGCGGGGGGAACCAAGAGACCCAGTACTTC.